These 28 T cell receptor beta chains were all obtained from the same sample, sequenced in a study of radiation and T cells in renal cell carcinoma. Some clones are missing from TCRdb's copy, which holds only in-frame ones; the method was immunoSEQ multiplex PCR. Here the sample spans more than 95,000 clones, around 85% being singletons. Time point meaning: blood 2 weeks post-SBRT. Indicated treatment: 15 Gy SBRT to primary tumor, nephrectomy 4 weeks later. Sample: blood, taken from a patient whose treatment included radiotherapy and nephrectomy. Every receptor here comes from a man aged 50-59 years with renal cell carcinoma.

The chain combines TRBV5-4 with TRBJ2-7; no clear D. This CDR3 is 13 amino acids long. Trimming pared 5 bases from V and 0 bases from J, leaving 9 bases between. Germline loops: CDR1 SGHNT, CDR2 YYREEE (reference sequence). This CDR3 is CASREFSSYEQYF. Here the CDR3 DNA reads TGTGCCAGCAGGGAATTTAGCTCCTACGAGCAGTACTTC.

V gene TRBV19 combines with J gene TRBJ1-2; D uncertain. This CDR3 is built from 13 residues. Germline lookup yields CDR1 LNHDA and CDR2 SQIVND (reference sequence). V was shortened by 2 bases and J by 2 bases, with 6 bases between the two germline ends. DNA of the CDR3: TGTGCCAGTAGTATACGACGGAACTATGGCTACACCTTC. This gives the protein CASSIRRNYGYTF.

This clone was seen more than once but under ten times. The CDR3 is CASSDSATNEKLFF. The DNA for the CDR3 is TGTGCCAGCAGCGACAGCGCAACTAATGAAAAACTGTTTTTT. This chain connects TRBV14 to TRBJ1-4; weak D call: TRBD1 (5 bases). Germline V gene lookup returns CDR1 SGHDN and CDR2 FVKESK. The CDR3 loop spans 14 amino acids. V lost 5 bases and J lost 0, with 7 bases in between.

The V call is TRBV6-1, the J call TRBJ2-3; possibly TRBD1 for D (6 bases). The V end was cut by 0 bases, the J end by 3 bases, with 10 bases between. Per the germline V gene, CDR1 is MNHNS and CDR2 is SASEGT. The CDR3 has 15 residues. Here the CDR3 DNA reads TGTGCCAGCAGTGAAGCGGTAGGACAGACAGATACGCAGTATTTT. It translates to CASSEAVGQTDTQYF.

V usage is TRBV7-2 and J usage is TRBJ1-3; D not resolved. The CDR3 consists of 14 residues. CDR1 and CDR2 from the germline V gene are SGHTA and FQGNSA. V was shortened by 4 bases and J by 3 bases, with 10 bases between the two germline ends. Here the CDR3 reads CASSSAGLGNTIYF. The CDR3 nucleotides read TGTGCCAGCAGCTCGGCTGGCCTTGGAAACACCATATATTTT.

The chain employs TRBV6-1 and TRBJ2-2, with 7 bases identical to TRBD2. There are 15 residues in the CDR3. Germline CDR1 reads MNHNS; CDR2 reads SASEGT. With 8 bases clipped from V and 5 bases from J, the junction kept 11 bases outside the gene matches. In nucleotides, the CDR3 is TGTGCCAGCGGGGCGCGGGAGCTGGGTACCGGGGAGCTGTTTTTT. It translates to CASGARELGTGELFF.

The rearrangement joins TRBV2 to TRBJ1-1; 10 bases map to TRBD1. Trimming cost V 6 bases and J 4 bases; bases outside gene matches: 5. The CDR3 totals 14 residues. Germline lookup yields CDR1 SNHLY and CDR2 FYNNEI. CDR3 sequence reads: CASRLGQGSTEAFF. The CDR3 DNA is TGTGCCAGCAGGTTGGGACAGGGGAGCACTGAAGCTTTCTTT.

This chain joins TRBV7-2 and TRBJ2-7, with D perhaps TRBD2 (7 bases). V was cut by 1 base and J by 4 bases, with 14 bases left in between. Germline V gives CDR1 SGHTA, CDR2 FQGNSA. The CDR3 is made up of 15 amino acids. For the CDR3, the DNA is TGTGCCAGCAGCTTAGAAGGGGGGGCTATATACGAGCAGTACTTC. Translating gives CASSLEGGAIYEQYF. The full variable domain, its missing parts supplied by reference TRBV7-2 and TRBJ2-7, is GAGVSQSPSNKVTEKGKDVELRCDPISGHTALYWYRQSLGQGLEFLIYFQGNSAPDKSGLPSDRFSAERTGGSVSTLTIQRTQQEDSAVYLCASSLEGGAIYEQYFGPGTRLTVT.

V and J are TRBV19 and TRBJ2-3; 8 nucleotides line up with TRBD2. Germline V gene data show CDR1 as LNHDA and CDR2 as SQIVND (reference sequence). The CDR3 is 15 residues long. J gave up 4 bases and V 6 bases, and 9 bases lay outside the gene matches. As DNA, the CDR3 is TGTGCCAGTAGAGGCCGAGGACTAGCAGCAGATACGCAGTATTTT. Protein: CASRGRGLAADTQYF.

V and J are TRBV6-1 and TRBJ2-5; weak D call: TRBD2 (5 bases). Germline lookup yields CDR1 MNHNS and CDR2 SASEGT. CDR3 length: 13 amino acids. V was pared by 2 bases and J by 5 bases, with 9 bases between. CDR3 region: CASSERGRETQYF. The CDR3 DNA sequence: TGTGCCAGCAGTGAACGCGGGCGGGAGACCCAGTACTTC.

This clone was found once. The rearrangement joins TRBV5-1 to TRBJ1-1, with D uncertain. The V end lost 0 bases, the J end lost 6 bases, and 3 bases lay between the germline ends. Germline loops: CDR1 SGHRS, CDR2 YFSETQ. CDR3 size: 11 residues. The CDR3 loop is CASSLESEAFF. Here the CDR3 DNA reads TGCGCCAGCAGCTTGGAGTCTGAAGCTTTCTTT.

By its share, this clone is medium-sized (0.01 to 0.1%). V usage is TRBV18 and J usage is TRBJ1-5, with D unclear. The V and J ends lost 3 bases and 1 base respectively, with 10 bases between them. The CDR3 is 15 residues long. Germline CDR1 and CDR2: KGHSH and LQKENI. This chain's CDR3 is CASSPLQGSNQPQHF. In DNA, the CDR3 is TGTGCCAGCTCACCCCTCCAAGGCAGCAATCAGCCCCAGCATTTT.

The chain is built from TRBV7-2 and TRBJ2-3; 7 positions agree with TRBD2. Germline CDR1 is SGHTA and CDR2 is FQGNSA. CDR3 length equals 11 residues. V shed 11 bases, J shed 5 bases, and the junction held 4 bases outside the gene matches. The CDR3 region has the DNA TGTGCCGGGGACTACCAAGATACGCAGTATTTT. Protein: CAGDYQDTQYF. The whole variable domain, remainder taken from reference TRBV7-2 and TRBJ2-3, is GAGVSQSPSNKVTEKGKDVELRCDPISGHTALYWYRQSLGQGLEFLIYFQGNSAPDKSGLPSDRFSAERTGGSVSTLTIQRTQQEDSAVYLCAGDYQDTQYFGPGTRLTVL.

This clone was observed a handful of times. This rearrangement joins TRBV9 to TRBJ1-6; a possible D gene is TRBD1 (6 bases). The CDR3 contains 15 residues. Trimming cost V 3 bases and J 9 bases, with 16 bases left between them. The V gene's germline CDR1 is SGDLS and CDR2 YYNGEE. The DNA of the CDR3 is TGTGCCAGCAGCGCAGAAAGCACAGGGTCTTCACCCCTCCACTTT. Translating gives CASSAESTGSSPLHF.

The chain joins TRBV28 to TRBJ2-3; 10 bases agree with TRBD2. CDR1 is MDHEN, CDR2 SYDVKM, per germline. J was trimmed by 0 bases and V by 4 bases; bases with no gene match: 7. The CDR3 extends over 17 amino acids. The CDR3 loop is CASSSPSSGGSTDTQYF. In nucleotides, the CDR3 is TGTGCCAGCAGTTCACCCTCTAGCGGGGGCAGCACAGATACGCAGTATTTT.

This chain's CDR3 is CAWNGGTASYEQYF. The CDR3 DNA sequence: TGTGCCTGGAATGGGGGGACAGCATCCTACGAGCAGTACTTC. The rearrangement uses TRBV30 and TRBJ2-7; the D gene is possibly TRBD1 (7 bases). V lost 4 bases and J 1 base, leaving 14 bases between the germline ends. This CDR3 is built from 14 residues. CDR1 is GTSNPN, CDR2 SVGIG, per germline (reference sequence).

This clone was found a few times. The J gene is TRBJ1-1, the V gene TRBV29-1; no firm D call. Trimming left V 4 bases short and J 5 bases short, with 5 bases between. The CDR3 runs 10 residues. Germline values: CDR1 SQVTM, CDR2 ANQGSEA. CDR3 DNA: TGCAGCGTTGTTCTAACTGAAGCTTTCTTT. Translated: CSVVLTEAFF.

The V call is TRBV15, the J call TRBJ1-6; tentative D call: TRBD1 (5 bases). The V end lost 2 bases, the J end lost 10 bases, and 21 bases lay between the germline ends. The CDR3 runs 17 residues. CDR1 and CDR2 (germline): LNHNV, YYDKDF (reference sequence). The CDR3 bases are TGTGCCACCAGCAGACTCACCGGGACCGACCATCAGTCACCCCTCCACTTT. This codes for CATSRLTGTDHQSPLHF.

J is TRBJ2-1 and V is TRBV5-1, with D tentatively TRBD1 (5 bases). The germline gives CDR1 SGHRS, CDR2 YFSETQ. V lost 5 bases and J 7 bases, leaving 19 bases between the germline ends. The CDR3 is 15 amino acids. The DNA for the CDR3 is TGCGCCAGCAGAGTCGGTCTAGGGGTGTTAAATGAGCAGTTCTTC. This translates into CASRVGLGVLNEQFF.

V is TRBV30 and J is TRBJ1-4; 8 bases fit TRBD1. The CDR3 is 15 amino acids. V lost 2 bases to trimming and J lost 8 bases; unmatched junction nucleotides: 10. Germline loops: CDR1 GTSNPN, CDR2 SVGIG (reference sequence). The CDR3 spells CAWSFVQGALEKLFF. CDR3 bases: TGTGCCTGGAGTTTCGTTCAGGGGGCTTTAGAAAAACTGTTTTTT.

This clone was counted only a few times. This chain uses TRBV7-9 with TRBJ1-2; 11 bases map to TRBD1. J was trimmed by 5 bases and V by 5 bases; bases with no gene match: 4. The CDR3 covers 14 residues. Germline assignment: CDR1 SEHNR and CDR2 FQNEAQ (reference sequence). CDR3 nucleotides: TGTGCCAGCAGCCCGGGGACAGGGGGATATGGCTACACCTTC. Residues: CASSPGTGGYGYTF.

The V gene is TRBV2, the J gene TRBJ2-7; D might be TRBD2 (5 bases). Germline V gene sequence: CDR1 SNHLY, CDR2 FYNNEI. This CDR3 is built from 15 residues. The V gene lost 3 bases and the J gene lost 1 base, with 13 bases spanning the gap. The CDR3 sequence is CASSDERELSYEQYF. In DNA form, the CDR3 reads TGTGCCAGCAGTGATGAGAGGGAATTATCCTACGAGCAGTACTTC.

This clone was recorded only once. CDR3 DNA: TGTGCCAGCAGCGTATGGCAGGGTGGGGACACTGAAGCTTTCTTT. The encoded protein is CASSVWQGGDTEAFF. V and J are TRBV9 and TRBJ1-1, with D possibly TRBD1 on 5 matching bases. V was cut by 1 base and J by 3 bases, with 13 bases left in between. Germline V gene sequence: CDR1 SGDLS, CDR2 YYNGEE. There are 15 residues in the CDR3.

The genes are TRBV5-1 and TRBJ2-2; no clear D gene. This CDR3 comprises 15 residues. Germline CDR1 is SGHRS and CDR2 is YFSETQ. V shed 0 bases and J shed 3 bases, with 9 bases lying between them. CDR3 in amino acids: CASSLVAEYTGELFF. The CDR3 DNA sequence: TGCGCCAGCAGCTTGGTGGCAGAATACACCGGGGAGCTGTTTTTT.

The chain carries TRBV6-1 and TRBJ2-7; D possibly corresponds to TRBD2 (7 bases). The length of the CDR3 is 16 residues. The V gene lost 1 base and the J gene lost 5 bases, with 18 bases spanning the gap. Germline V gene sequence: CDR1 MNHNS, CDR2 SASEGT. CDR3 residues: CASSEGGAGVGHEQYF. CDR3 nucleotides: TGTGCCAGCAGTGAAGGGGGGGCGGGAGTAGGGCACGAGCAGTACTTC.

This clone was seen more than once but under ten times. The chain is built from TRBV6-5 and TRBJ2-1; 9 positions agree with TRBD1. CDR1 is MNHEY, CDR2 SVGAGI, per germline. The CDR3 sequence is 14 residues long. After removal of 6 bases from V and 9 bases from J, the junction contained 9 bases not matched to a gene. CDR3 sequence reads: CASRAGTGWGEQFF. For the CDR3, the DNA is TGTGCCAGCAGAGCCGGGACAGGGTGGGGTGAGCAGTTCTTC.

The chain has TRBV10-3 and TRBJ2-3; 9 nucleotides agree with TRBD2. The CDR3 is made up of 14 amino acids. V lost 8 bases to trimming and J lost 4 bases; unmatched junction nucleotides: 7. Germline CDR1 ENHRY, CDR2 SYGVKD. CDR3 DNA: TGTGCCATCCGCGAGCGGGAGGACCCAGATACGCAGTATTTT. This codes for CAIREREDPDTQYF.

V and J are TRBV7-9 and TRBJ2-5; 7 bases are shared with TRBD2. The trim removed 3 bases at V and 5 bases at J, leaving 3 bases unmatched. This CDR3 is built from 13 residues. CDR1 is SEHNR and CDR2 is FQNEAQ in the germline V gene (reference sequence). The CDR3 nucleotides read TGTGCCAGCAGCTTGGGGGAGGGGGAGACCCAGTACTTC. Its translation: CASSLGEGETQYF.